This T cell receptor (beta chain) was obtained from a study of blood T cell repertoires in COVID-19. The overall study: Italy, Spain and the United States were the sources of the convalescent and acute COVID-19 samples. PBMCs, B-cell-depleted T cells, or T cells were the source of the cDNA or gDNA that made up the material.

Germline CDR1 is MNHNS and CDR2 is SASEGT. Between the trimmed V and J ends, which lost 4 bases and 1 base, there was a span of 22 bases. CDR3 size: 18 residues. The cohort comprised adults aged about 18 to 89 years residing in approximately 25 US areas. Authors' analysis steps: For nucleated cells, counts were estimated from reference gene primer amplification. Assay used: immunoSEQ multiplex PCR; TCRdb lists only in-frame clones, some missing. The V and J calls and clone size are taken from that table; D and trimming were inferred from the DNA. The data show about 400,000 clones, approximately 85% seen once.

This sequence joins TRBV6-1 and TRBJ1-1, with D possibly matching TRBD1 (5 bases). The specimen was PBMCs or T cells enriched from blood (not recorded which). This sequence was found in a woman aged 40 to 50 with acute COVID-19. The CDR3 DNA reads TGTGCCAGCAGTGGAATCCCGATGACGACAGCCGCGAACACTGAAGCTTTCTTT. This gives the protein CASSGIPMTTAANTEAFF.